Each of the 16 T cell receptor beta chains below was sequenced from the same sample in a study of T cell responses to AZD1222 COVID-19 vaccine. Only in-frame clones appear in the TCRdb table, and some are missing; sequencing was by immunoSEQ multiplex PCR. The sample consists of around 69,000 clones, around nine tenths of them appearing once. Sequencing was performed on peripheral blood, taken on day 0 of AZD1222 vaccination. Receptors originate from an adult in good health.

In its sample, this clone was seen once. The chain carries TRBV2 and TRBJ1-5; no clear D gene. Germline V gives CDR1 SNHLY, CDR2 FYNNEI. The V and J ends lost 4 bases and 6 bases respectively, with 10 bases between them. The length of the CDR3 is 13 residues. This CDR3 is CASSGVGFQPQHF. The DNA of the CDR3 is TGTGCCAGCAGTGGAGTGGGGTTTCAGCCCCAGCATTTT.

The chain has TRBV19 and TRBJ1-3; TRBD1 might be the D (5 bases). The CDR3 loop spans 14 amino acids. The germline V gene has CDR1 LNHDA and CDR2 SQIVND (reference sequence). Trimming removed 6 bases from V and 2 bases from J, with 11 bases in between. The CDR3 nucleotides are TGTGCCAGTAGCACCGGGACGGCTGGAAACACCATATATTTT. Translation: CASSTGTAGNTIYF.

The rearrangement joins TRBV5-4 to TRBJ2-1; perhaps D is TRBD1 or TRBD2 (5 bases each). The CDR3 is 14 residues long. Deletions cut 1 base from V and 7 bases from J, with 12 bases between. Germline CDR1 and CDR2: SGHNT and YYREEE (reference sequence). Here the CDR3 reads CASSLSGTQNEQFF. The CDR3, as DNA: TGTGCCAGCAGCTTGTCCGGGACGCAGAATGAGCAGTTCTTC.

The gene calls are TRBV3-1 (or the pseudogene TRBV3-2) and TRBJ2-3, with D maybe TRBD1 (6 bases). The ends were cut back, 1 base at V and 4 bases at J, with 12 bases in the middle. The V gene's germline CDR1 is LGHDT and CDR2 YNNKEL (reference sequence). This CDR3 contains 15 residues. CDR3 residues: CASSQAGGVPDTQYF. The DNA of the CDR3 is TGTGCCAGCAGCCAAGCTGGGGGCGTACCAGATACGCAGTATTTT.

This clone was observed once. The chain has TRBV6-5 and TRBJ1-1, with a tentative D call TRBD1 (5 bases). The CDR3 runs 14 residues. V was cut by 4 bases and J by 4 bases, with 13 bases left in between. CDR1 MNHEY and CDR2 SVGAGI come from the germline V gene. The CDR3 DNA reads as TGTGCCAGCAGTTTACTCGCAACAGGCACTGAAGCTTTCTTT. It encodes CASSLLATGTEAFF.

The chain uses TRBV30 and TRBJ1-6; D ambiguous. Trimming shortened V by 3 bases and J by 10 bases, and 13 bases separated the two germline ends. This CDR3 contains 13 residues. CDR1 is GTSNPN, CDR2 SVGIG, per germline (reference sequence). The CDR3, as DNA: TGTGCCTGGAGCGGGAGGGTTGGATCACCCCTCCACTTT. It encodes CAWSGRVGSPLHF. The full variable domain, completed using reference TRBV30 and TRBJ1-6, is SQTIHQWPATLVQPVGSPLSLECTVEGTSNPNLYWYRQAAGRGLQLLFYSVGIGQISSEVPQNLSASRPQDRQFILSSKKLLLSDSGFYLCAWSGRVGSPLHFGNGTRLTVT.

V and J are TRBV3-1 (or the pseudogene TRBV3-2) and TRBJ2-5; D is perhaps TRBD1 or TRBD2 (6 bases each). The germline CDR1 and CDR2 sequences are LGHDT and YNNKEL (reference sequence). The CDR3 is made up of 14 amino acids. Trimming removed 1 base from V and 6 bases from J, with 12 bases in between. Written as DNA, the CDR3 is TGTGCCAGCAGCCAAGTCGGAGGGGGAAAGACCCAGTACTTC. Translation: CASSQVGGGKTQYF.

The CDR3 sequence: CAWSVEVDGELFF. In DNA form, the CDR3 reads TGTGCCTGGAGTGTAGAGGTGGACGGGGAGCTGTTTTTT. V gene TRBV30 combines with J gene TRBJ2-2, with no clear D. CDR1 and CDR2 (germline): GTSNPN, SVGIG (reference sequence). The V gene lost 0 bases and the J gene lost 7 bases, with 9 bases spanning the gap. This CDR3 spans 13 amino acids.

V is TRBV3-1 (or the pseudogene TRBV3-2) and J is TRBJ1-5; TRBD1 is a possible D gene (5 bases). Germline V lookup: CDR1 LGHDT, CDR2 YNNKEL (reference sequence). The CDR3 sequence is 17 residues long. V shed 1 base and J shed 5 bases, with 18 bases lying between them. The CDR3 region has the DNA TGTGCCAGCAGCCAAGGGACCGAACGGGGGTTTTATCAGCCCCAGCATTTT. Amino acid sequence: CASSQGTERGFYQPQHF.

This chain joins TRBV28 and TRBJ1-2, with D possibly being TRBD1 (5 bases). The CDR3 runs 15 residues. Trimming removed 5 bases from V and 0 bases from J, with 13 bases in between. Germline V CDR1 and CDR2: MDHEN, SYDVKM. CDR3 amino acids: CASSLQGRANYGYTF. CDR3 coding DNA: TGTGCCAGCAGTCTCCAGGGAAGGGCTAACTATGGCTACACCTTC.

The CDR3 nucleotides read TGTGCCAGCAGCTTAGTAAGAGCCAAAAACATTCAGTACTTC. This codes for CASSLVRAKNIQYF. V gene TRBV7-9 combines with J gene TRBJ2-4; D not resolved. Trimming removed 1 base from V and 0 bases from J, with 4 bases in between. CDR1 is SEHNR and CDR2 is FQNEAQ in the germline V gene (reference sequence). The length of the CDR3 is 14 residues. Complete variable domain (other parts from reference TRBV7-9 and TRBJ2-4): DTGVSQNPRHKITKRGQNVTFRCDPISEHNRLYWYRQTLGQGPEFLTYFQNEAQLEKSRLLSDRFSAERPKGSFSTLEIQRTEQGDSAMYLCASSLVRAKNIQYFGAGTRLSVL.

This rearrangement joins TRBV19 to TRBJ2-2; the match to TRBD1 covers 7 bases. Trimming took 7 bases from V and 6 from J; bases not matched to a gene: 11. Germline assignment: CDR1 LNHDA and CDR2 SQIVND (reference sequence). The CDR3 has 15 residues. The CDR3 DNA sequence: TGTGCCAGTACCCCAGACAGGGTCCCATCCGGGGAGCTGTTTTTT. Amino acid sequence: CASTPDRVPSGELFF.

In nucleotides, the CDR3 is TGTGCCAGCAGTTTTGGGCAGGGGAATGAAAAACTGTTTTTT. Amino acid sequence: CASSFGQGNEKLFF. The chain has TRBV2 and TRBJ1-4; a weak D match, TRBD1 (6 bases). The V end was cut by 5 bases, the J end by 5 bases, with 12 bases between. This CDR3 region has 14 residues. CDR1 SNHLY and CDR2 FYNNEI come from the germline V gene.

The V call is TRBV7-2, the J call TRBJ2-2, with TRBD2 as a possible D gene (6 bases). From germline, CDR1 is SGHTA and CDR2 FQGNSA. The CDR3 contains 15 residues. Between the trimmed V and J ends, which lost 1 base and 6 bases, there was a span of 12 bases. The CDR3 here is CASSLDPGLSGELFF. The CDR3 DNA reads TGTGCCAGCAGCTTAGATCCGGGACTGTCCGGGGAGCTGTTTTTT.

The V gene is TRBV15, the J gene TRBJ2-3; 10 bases map to TRBD1. V dropped 0 bases and J dropped 1; count of bases not matched to a gene: 1. The CDR3 spans 16 residues. Germline V gene sequence: CDR1 LNHNV, CDR2 YYDKDF (reference sequence). CDR3 residues: CATSRETGGGTDTQYF. Here the CDR3 DNA reads TGTGCCACCAGCAGAGAGACAGGGGGCGGCACAGATACGCAGTATTTT.

This clone was seen a few times. The chain links TRBV28 to TRBJ2-2; D remains unclear. The germline CDR1 and CDR2 sequences are MDHEN and SYDVKM. The CDR3 length is 16 residues. Trimming took 5 bases from V and 5 from J, leaving 18 bases between them. The CDR3 DNA follows: TGTGCCAGCAGTGGGATTGGGGTATTTGGGACCGGGGAGCTGTTTTTT. It translates to CASSGIGVFGTGELFF.